This T cell receptor beta chain was observed in a study of metastatic and nonmetastatic thyroid tumors. Each patient came to thyroid surgery without any prior treatment (of any kind). The trim removed 4 bases at V and 2 bases at J, leaving 9 bases unmatched. The germline gives CDR1 SGHRS, CDR2 YFSETQ. The CDR3 is 15 residues long. TCRdb re-called clones via MiXCR from the PCR reads. This table has approximately 30,000 clones, approximately 17% appearing once. The genes are TRBV5-1 and TRBJ2-7; TRBD1 matches at 7 bases. The specimen was blood. This receptor was obtained from a female donor with papillary thyroid cancer or a benign thyroid nodule (not recorded which). Some clones in this sample may be carry-over from other donors' samples. This CDR3 reads CASSVSQGEPYEQYF. In nucleotides, the CDR3 is TGCGCCAGCAGCGTGAGCCAGGGGGAACCCTACGAGCAGTACTTC.